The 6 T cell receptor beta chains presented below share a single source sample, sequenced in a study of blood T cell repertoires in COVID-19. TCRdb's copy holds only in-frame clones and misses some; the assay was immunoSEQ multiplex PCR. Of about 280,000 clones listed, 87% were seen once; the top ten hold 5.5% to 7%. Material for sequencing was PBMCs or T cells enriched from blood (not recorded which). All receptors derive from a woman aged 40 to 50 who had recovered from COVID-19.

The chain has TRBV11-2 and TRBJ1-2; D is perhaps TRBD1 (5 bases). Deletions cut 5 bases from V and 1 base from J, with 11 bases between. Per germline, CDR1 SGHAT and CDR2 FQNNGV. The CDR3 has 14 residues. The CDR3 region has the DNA TGTGCCAGCAGCGTGGGGGGTTTTAACTATGGCTACACCTTC. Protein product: CASSVGGFNYGYTF.

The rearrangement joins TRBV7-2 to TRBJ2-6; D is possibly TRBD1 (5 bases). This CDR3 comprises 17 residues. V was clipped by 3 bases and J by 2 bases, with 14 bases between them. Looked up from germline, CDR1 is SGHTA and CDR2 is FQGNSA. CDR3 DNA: TGTGCCAGCAGCTTGGCCAAGGACATACCTGGGGCCAACGTCCTGACTTTC. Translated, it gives CASSLAKDIPGANVLTF.

The CDR3 sequence is CASGPGGTEQFF. The CDR3 coding sequence is TGTGCCAGCGGCCCCGGGGGGACAGAGCAGTTCTTC. The chain is built from TRBV12-3 or TRBV12-4 and TRBJ2-1, with D tentatively TRBD2 (7 bases). CDR3 length: 12 residues. V dropped 8 bases and J dropped 10 bases, with 15 bases sitting between them.

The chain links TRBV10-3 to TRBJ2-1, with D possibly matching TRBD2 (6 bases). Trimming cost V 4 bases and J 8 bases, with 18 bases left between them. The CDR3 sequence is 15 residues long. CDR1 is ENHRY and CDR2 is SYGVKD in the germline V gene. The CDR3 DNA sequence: TGTGCCATCAGTGGATCAGCGGGCTCTTGGGATGAGCAGTTCTTC. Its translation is CAISGSAGSWDEQFF.

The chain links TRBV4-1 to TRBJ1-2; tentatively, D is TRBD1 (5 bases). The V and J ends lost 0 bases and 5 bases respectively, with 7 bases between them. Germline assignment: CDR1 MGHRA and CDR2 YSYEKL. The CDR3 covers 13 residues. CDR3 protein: CASSQDTGYGYTF. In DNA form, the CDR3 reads TGCGCCAGCAGCCAAGATACAGGTTATGGCTACACCTTC.

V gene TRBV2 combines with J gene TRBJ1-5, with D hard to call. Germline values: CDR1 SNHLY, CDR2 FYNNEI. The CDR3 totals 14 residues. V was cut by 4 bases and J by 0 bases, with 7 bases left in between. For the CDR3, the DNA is TGTGCCAGCAGTGCTCAACTTAGCAATCAGCCCCAGCATTTT. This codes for CASSAQLSNQPQHF.